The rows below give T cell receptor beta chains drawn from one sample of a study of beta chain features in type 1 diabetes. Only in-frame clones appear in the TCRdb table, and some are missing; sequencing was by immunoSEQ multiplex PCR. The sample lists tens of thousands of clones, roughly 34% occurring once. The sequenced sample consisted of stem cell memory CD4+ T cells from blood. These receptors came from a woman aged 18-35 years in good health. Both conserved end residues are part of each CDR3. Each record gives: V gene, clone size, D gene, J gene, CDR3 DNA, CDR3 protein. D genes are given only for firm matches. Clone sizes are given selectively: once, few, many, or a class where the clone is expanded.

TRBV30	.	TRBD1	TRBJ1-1	TGTGCCTGGATACGTGGGACAGGGAATGCGAACACTGAAGCTTTCTTT	CAWIRGTGNANTEAFF
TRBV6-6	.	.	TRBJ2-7	TGTGCCAGCAGTAAACAGGGCTCCTACGAGCAGTACTTC	CASSKQGSYEQYF
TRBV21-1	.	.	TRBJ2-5	TGTGCCAGCAGCTCGGACAGGGGGCAAGAGACCCAGTACTTC	CASSSDRGQETQYF
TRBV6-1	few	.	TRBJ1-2	TGTGCCAGCAGTGACCCATTTACAGCTAACTATGGCTACACCTTC	CASSDPFTANYGYTF
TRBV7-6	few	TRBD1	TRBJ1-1	TGTGCCAGCAGCTCTACAGGGGAAACTGAAGCTTTCTTT	CASSSTGETEAFF
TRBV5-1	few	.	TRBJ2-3	TGCGCCAGCAGCTCCCAGGGGACAGATACGCAGTATTTT	CASSSQGTDTQYF
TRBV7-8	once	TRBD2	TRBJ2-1	TGTGCCAGCAGCTTAGGGGCGGGGGTGGTTAATGAGCAGTTCTTC	CASSLGAGVVNEQFF
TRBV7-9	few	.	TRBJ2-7	TGTGCCAGCAGCTTACCCGCCACGGCAGGGGGAGGCGAGCAGTACTTC	CASSLPATAGGGEQYF
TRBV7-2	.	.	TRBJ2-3	TGTGCCAGCACCCCGCCGGGCACAGATACGCAGTATTTT	CASTPPGTDTQYF
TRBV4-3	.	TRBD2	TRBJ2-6	TGCGCCAGCAGCCAAGATCACCGAGGTAGCGGGGGCTTCTCTGGGACCAACGTCCTGACTTTC	CASSQDHRGSGGFSGTNVLTF
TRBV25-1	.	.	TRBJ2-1	TGTGCCAGCACCCCCTCCGGGACAACTAAGCAGTTCTTC	CASTPSGTTKQFF
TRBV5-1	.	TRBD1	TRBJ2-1	TGCGCCAGCAGCTTGGCAGGGGGCCTCGGCTACAATGAGCAGTTCTTC	CASSLAGGLGYNEQFF
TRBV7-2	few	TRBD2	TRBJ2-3	TGTGCCAGCAGCCCATCACTAGCGGGAGAAGGTACGCAGTATTTT	CASSPSLAGEGTQYF
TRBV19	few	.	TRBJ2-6	TGTGCCAGTAGTAACAGGAATGCTGGAACCAACGTCCTGACTTTC	CASSNRNAGTNVLTF
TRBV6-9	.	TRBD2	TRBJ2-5	TGTGCCAGCTACAAGGGCGGGGACTATGAGACCCAGTACTTC	CASYKGGDYETQYF